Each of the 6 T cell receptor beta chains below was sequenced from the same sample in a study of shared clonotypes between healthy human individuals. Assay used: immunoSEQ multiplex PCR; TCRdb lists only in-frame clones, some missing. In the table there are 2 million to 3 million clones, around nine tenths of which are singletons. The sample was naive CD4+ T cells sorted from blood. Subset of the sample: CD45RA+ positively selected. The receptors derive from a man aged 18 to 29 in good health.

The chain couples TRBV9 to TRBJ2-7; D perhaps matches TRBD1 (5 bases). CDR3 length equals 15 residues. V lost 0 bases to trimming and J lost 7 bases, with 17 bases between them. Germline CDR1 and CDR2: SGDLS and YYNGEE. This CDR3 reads CASSVGLGPSGEQYF. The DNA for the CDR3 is TGTGCCAGCAGCGTAGGGTTGGGGCCCTCTGGAGAGCAGTACTTC.

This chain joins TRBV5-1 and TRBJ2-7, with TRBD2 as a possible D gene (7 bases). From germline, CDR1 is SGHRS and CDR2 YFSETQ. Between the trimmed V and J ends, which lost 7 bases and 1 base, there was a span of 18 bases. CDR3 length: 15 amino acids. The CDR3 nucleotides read TGCGCCAGCGTCCCCTGGGGGGGGCCTTCCTACGAGCAGTACTTC. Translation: CASVPWGGPSYEQYF.

CDR3 residues: CASSLGVAGNNEQFF. In DNA form, the CDR3 reads TGTGCCAGCAGCTTAGGAGTAGCGGGGAACAATGAGCAGTTCTTC. The chain recombines TRBV7-2 with TRBJ2-1; 8 nucleotides agree with TRBD2. The CDR3 covers 15 residues. V shed 1 base and J 5 bases; nucleotides not matched to a gene: 4. Germline CDR1 reads SGHTA; CDR2 reads FQGNSA.

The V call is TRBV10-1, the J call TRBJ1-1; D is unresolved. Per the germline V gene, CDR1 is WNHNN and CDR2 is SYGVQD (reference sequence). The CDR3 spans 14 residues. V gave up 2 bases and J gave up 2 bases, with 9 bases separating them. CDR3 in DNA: TGCGCCAGCAGTGAGAATGGGCTAAACACTGAAGCTTTCTTT. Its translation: CASSENGLNTEAFF.

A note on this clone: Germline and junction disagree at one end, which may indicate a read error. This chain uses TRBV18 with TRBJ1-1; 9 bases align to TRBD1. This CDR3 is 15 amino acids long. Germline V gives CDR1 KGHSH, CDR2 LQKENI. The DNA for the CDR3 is TGTGCCAGCTCCCCACCGGGACAGGGAGCTCCCTCGGCTTTCTTT. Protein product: CASSPPGQGAPSAFF.

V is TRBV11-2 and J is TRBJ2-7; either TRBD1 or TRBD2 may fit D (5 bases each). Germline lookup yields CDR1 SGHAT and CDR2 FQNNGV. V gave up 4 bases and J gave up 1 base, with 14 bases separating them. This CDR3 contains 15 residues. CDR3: CASSSGPVPSYEQYF. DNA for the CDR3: TGTGCCAGCAGCTCGGGGCCGGTCCCTTCCTACGAGCAGTACTTC.